The subject of this entry is one T cell receptor beta chain. This entry comes from a study of blood T cell repertoires in COVID-19. Study-level background: Specimens from acute and convalescent COVID-19 originated in the United States, Italy and Spain. The analysed material was cDNA or gDNA that came from T cells, B-cell-depleted T cells, or PBMCs.

Original methodology: The authors estimated nucleated cell counts from reference gene primer amplification. Profiling relied on immunoSEQ multiplex PCR, and the TCRdb table lists in-frame clones only, not all of them. V and J calls and clone size come straight from that table; D and trimming were deduced from the DNA. The repertoire includes over 150,000 clones, about 82% of them detected once, and 5.5% to 8% sits in the top ten. Trimming at V came to 2 bases and at J to 4 bases, leaving 2 bases not matched to a gene. The CDR3 covers 14 residues. Germline loops: CDR1 SEHNR, CDR2 FQNEAQ (reference sequence).

The material sequenced was peripheral blood. This TCR came from a man aged 45-65 years with active or convalescent COVID-19. The chain carries TRBV7-9 and TRBJ2-3, with TRBD2 matching over 8 bases. For the CDR3, the DNA is TGTGCCAGCAGCTTACAAGCGGGAGCAGATACGCAGTATTTT. Translating gives CASSLQAGADTQYF. Complete variable domain (other parts from reference TRBV7-9 and TRBJ2-3): DTGVSQNPRHKITKRGQNVTFRCDPISEHNRLYWYRQTLGQGPEFLTYFQNEAQLEKSRLLSDRFSAERPKGSFSTLEIQRTEQGDSAMYLCASSLQAGADTQYFGPGTRLTVL.